What follows are 24 T cell receptor beta chains derived from one specimen sequenced in a study of blood T cell repertoires in COVID-19. The table came from immunoSEQ multiplex PCR; TCRdb's copy has only in-frame clones and leaves some out. Found here are about 300,000 clones, more than 70% of them singletons; the top ten hold around 1.5%. The material sequenced was peripheral blood. All receptors come from a woman aged 50 to 60 with acute or convalescent COVID-19.

The chain joins TRBV9 to TRBJ1-4; perhaps TRBD1 as D (6 bases). V lost 4 bases to trimming and J lost 4 bases, with 14 bases between them. CDR3 length: 15 residues. Germline CDR1 is SGDLS and CDR2 is YYNGEE. The CDR3 bases are TGTGCCAGCAGCTCCCGGACAGATCTTAATGAAAAACTGTTTTTT. Protein: CASSSRTDLNEKLFF.

This chain joins TRBV27 and TRBJ1-4, with TRBD1 identical over 11 bases. The CDR3 spans 16 residues. Losses at the gene ends were 6 bases for V and 5 bases for J; bases not matched to a gene: 8. The germline CDR1 and CDR2 sequences are MNHEY and SMNVEV (reference sequence). CDR3 loop: CASRDGTGGGNEKLFF. CDR3 nucleotides: TGTGCCAGCAGAGACGGGACAGGGGGTGGGAATGAAAAACTGTTTTTT.

The table lists this clone with a count of one. The same CDR3 arises from other DNA sequences in this sample as well. V usage is TRBV9 and J usage is TRBJ1-2; TRBD1 agrees at 9 bases. The V gene end was trimmed by 2 bases and the J gene end by 2 bases; junction bases not matched to a gene: 1. This CDR3 region has 14 residues. The germline V gene encodes CDR1 SGDLS and CDR2 YYNGEE. This chain's CDR3 is CASSVGTGNYGYTF. CDR3 DNA sequence: TGTGCCAGCAGCGTCGGGACAGGGAACTATGGCTACACCTTC.

The rearrangement links TRBV10-3 to TRBJ2-6; no reliable D call. Germline values: CDR1 ENHRY, CDR2 SYGVKD. The CDR3 has 13 residues. Trimming removed 7 bases from V and 1 base from J, with 5 bases in between. The DNA of the CDR3 is TGTGCCATCATCCAGTCTGGGGCCAACGTCCTGACTTTC. Translated: CAIIQSGANVLTF.

The chain has TRBV5-6 and TRBJ2-3, with 7 positions matching TRBD2. With V trimmed by 3 bases and J by 0 bases, 7 bases remained unmatched. The V gene's germline CDR1 is SGHDT and CDR2 YYEEEE. The CDR3 spans 16 residues. The CDR3 is CASSSGTTRSTDTQYF. In nucleotides, the CDR3 is TGTGCCAGCAGCTCCGGGACTACGCGTAGCACAGATACGCAGTATTTT. Drawing the rest from reference TRBV5-6 and TRBJ2-3, the complete variable domain is DAGVTQSPTHLIKTRGQQVTLRCSPKSGHDTVSWYQQALGQGPQFIFQYYEEEERQRGNFPDRFSGHQFPNYSSELNVNALLLGDSALYLCASSSGTTRSTDTQYFGPGTRLTVL.

The rearrangement uses TRBV21-1 and TRBJ1-6; TRBD1 is the table's D call and was not checked against the DNA. TRBV21-1 is a pseudogene segment. CDR3 size: 12 residues. The CDR3 reads CASEKRTGELHF. The CDR3 nucleotides read TGTGCCAGCGAAAAGAGGACAGGCGAGCTCCACTTT.

CDR3 region: CACLAGGWEQYF. The CDR3 region has the DNA TGTGCCTGTCTAGCGGGAGGATGGGAGCAGTACTTC. The chain has TRBV30 and TRBJ2-7, with 11 bases lining up with TRBD2. This CDR3 spans 12 amino acids. CDR1 is GTSNPN and CDR2 is SVGIG in the germline V gene (reference sequence). The V segment lost 6 bases and the J segment 7 bases; nucleotides outside the gene matches: 5.

The chain links TRBV6-5 to TRBJ2-1, with D possibly TRBD1 on 6 matching bases. The V end was cut by 4 bases, the J end by 5 bases, with 15 bases between. This CDR3 contains 15 residues. The germline V gene has CDR1 MNHEY and CDR2 SVGAGI. In DNA, the CDR3 is TGTGCCAGCAGTTCGGAGACCACAGGGAACAATGAGCAGTTCTTC. This sequence encodes CASSSETTGNNEQFF.

V is TRBV24-1 and J is TRBJ2-1, with D perhaps matching TRBD2 (5 bases). The CDR3 extends over 15 amino acids. Germline V lookup: CDR1 KGHDR, CDR2 SFDVKD. With 0 bases removed from V and 7 bases from J, the gap between germline ends came to 12 bases. The chain's CDR3 is CATSDLRGLDNEQFF. The CDR3 DNA is TGTGCCACCAGTGATTTGCGGGGATTAGATAATGAGCAGTTCTTC.

This clone was detected a few times. The genes are TRBV7-8 and TRBJ1-6, with D possibly matching TRBD1 (6 bases). The V and J ends lost 4 bases and 10 bases respectively, with 14 bases between them. Germline assignment: CDR1 SGHVS and CDR2 FQNEAQ. This CDR3 region has 14 residues. The CDR3: CASSSRGEGSPLHF. The CDR3 bases are TGTGCCAGCAGCTCCAGGGGAGAAGGATCACCCCTCCACTTT.

This rearrangement joins TRBV3-1 (or the pseudogene TRBV3-2) to TRBJ2-3; the D is unclear. Per germline, CDR1 LGHDT and CDR2 YNNKEL (reference sequence). Trimming removed 1 base at V and 4 bases at J, with 3 bases between. This CDR3 is 12 amino acids long. CDR3 DNA: TGTGCCAGCAGCCAAGCGGCAGATACGCAGTATTTT. This sequence encodes CASSQAADTQYF.

This clone was found once. The chain links TRBV7-2 to TRBJ2-7; 10 bases are shared with TRBD2. V dropped 4 bases and J dropped 0; count of bases not matched to a gene: 6. CDR1 is SGHTA and CDR2 is FQGNSA in the germline V gene. The CDR3 consists of 16 residues. In nucleotides, the CDR3 is TGTGCCAGCAGCTCCGACCCTAGCGGGAGCTCCTACGAGCAGTACTTC. Translated: CASSSDPSGSSYEQYF.

The CDR3 protein is CASSSPVDYGYTF. The CDR3 DNA follows: TGTGCCAGTAGTTCACCAGTTGACTATGGCTACACCTTC. The chain has TRBV19 and TRBJ1-2; D remains ambiguous. Germline assignment: CDR1 LNHDA and CDR2 SQIVND (reference sequence). The germline V and J ends were trimmed by 5 bases and 3 bases, with 10 bases remaining between them. The length of the CDR3 is 13 residues.

This rearrangement joins TRBV6-5 to TRBJ2-1; 8 positions match TRBD2. Germline-derived CDR1 and CDR2 are MNHEY and SVGAGI. The CDR3 sequence is 15 residues long. The junction had 11 bases not matched to a gene; V was cut back by 5 bases and J by 8 bases. In DNA, the CDR3 is TGTGCCAGCAGTCCACCGGGACTAGGAGGCGATGAGCAGTTCTTC. Its protein is CASSPPGLGGDEQFF.

The J gene is TRBJ1-5, the V gene TRBV5-6; 9 nucleotides align to TRBD1. The junction had 6 bases not matched to a gene; V was cut back by 4 bases and J by 1 base. The CDR3 length is 16 residues. Germline CDR1 is SGHDT and CDR2 is YYEEEE. The CDR3 nucleotides are TGTGCCAGCAGCAAGGACAGGGGTGGGAGCAATCAGCCCCAGCATTTT. Its protein product is CASSKDRGGSNQPQHF.

This clone came up once. The chain uses TRBV7-2 and TRBJ2-5; 15 bases are a match to TRBD2. Looked up from germline, CDR1 is SGHTA and CDR2 is FQGNSA. J gave up 5 bases and V 5 bases, and 6 bases lay outside the gene matches. The CDR3 extends over 16 amino acids. DNA of the CDR3: TGTGCCAGCAGCCTAAGGACTAGCGGGAGGGGTGAGACCCAGTACTTC. Amino acid sequence: CASSLRTSGRGETQYF.

This chain uses TRBV19 with TRBJ1-5; TRBD1 matches 7 bases. Trimming removed 9 bases from V and 11 bases from J; junction bases left unmatched: 7. Germline V gene lookup returns CDR1 LNHDA and CDR2 SQIVND (reference sequence). CDR3 size: 11 residues. CDR3 in amino acids: CASTNRGAQHF. The CDR3 DNA reads TGTGCCAGCACGAACAGGGGCGCCCAGCATTTT.

The rearrangement uses TRBV29-1 and TRBJ2-3, with 7 bases that match TRBD1. The CDR3 runs 13 residues. In germline, CDR1 is SQVTM, CDR2 ANQGSEA. J was trimmed by 4 bases and V by 7 bases; bases with no gene match: 8. The CDR3 sequence is CSARTGLSDTQYF. CDR3 nucleotides: TGCAGCGCTAGGACAGGACTGTCAGATACGCAGTATTTT.

In its sample, this clone was seen once. The genes are TRBV5-4 and TRBJ2-3; 9 positions agree with TRBD2. Germline V lookup: CDR1 SGHNT, CDR2 YYREEE (reference sequence). The CDR3 sequence is 16 residues long. The V segment lost 1 base and the J segment 2 bases; nucleotides outside the gene matches: 5. Here the CDR3 DNA reads TGTGCCAGCAGCTTGCTTAGCGGGAGTAACACAGATACGCAGTATTTT. This gives the protein CASSLLSGSNTDTQYF.

V is TRBV28 and J is TRBJ1-5, with a weak D call TRBD1 (5 bases). The ends were cut back, 2 bases at V and 2 bases at J, with 19 bases in the middle. This CDR3 is 18 amino acids long. CDR1 is MDHEN and CDR2 is SYDVKM in the germline V gene. In DNA form, the CDR3 reads TGTGCCAGCAGTTTAGTGTCAGGGTGGGAACTTGGCAATCAGCCCCAGCATTTT. It yields the protein CASSLVSGWELGNQPQHF.

This rearrangement joins TRBV5-1 to TRBJ2-5; possible D gene TRBD2, 6 bases. CDR3 length: 14 residues. V lost 3 bases, J lost 7 bases, and 16 bases lay in between. Germline values: CDR1 SGHRS, CDR2 YFSETQ. The DNA for the CDR3 is TGCGCCAGCAGCTCGGCAGGAGGGGAATGGACCCAGTACTTC. The encoded protein is CASSSAGGEWTQYF. The complete variable domain, with remaining parts taken from reference TRBV5-1 and TRBJ2-5, reads KAGVTQTPRYLIKTRGQQVTLSCSPISGHRSVSWYQQTPGQGLQFLFEYFSETQRNKGNFPGRFSGRQFSNSRSEMNVSTLELGDSALYLCASSSAGGEWTQYFGPGTRLLVL.

J is TRBJ1-2 and V is TRBV28; 7 nucleotides line up with TRBD1. The CDR3 has 14 residues. After removal of 5 bases from V and 5 bases from J, the junction contained 8 bases not matched to a gene. Looked up from germline, CDR1 is MDHEN and CDR2 is SYDVKM. The CDR3 reads CASSPGTALYGYTF. The CDR3 DNA is TGTGCCAGCAGTCCCGGGACAGCCCTATATGGCTACACCTTC.

The chain is built from TRBV6-5 and TRBJ1-2, with TRBD1 as a possible D gene (6 bases). CDR3 length: 13 residues. V was shortened by 5 bases and J by 4 bases, with 11 bases between the two germline ends. CDR1 and CDR2 from the germline V gene are MNHEY and SVGAGI. CDR3 DNA: TGTGCCAGCAGTCCAGGACAGTTCTATGGCTACACCTTC. Its translation is CASSPGQFYGYTF.

The chain employs TRBV4-1 and TRBJ1-3, with D unclear. The germline CDR1 and CDR2 sequences are MGHRA and YSYEKL. The V and J ends lost 0 bases and 0 bases respectively, with 12 bases between them. The CDR3 loop spans 17 amino acids. The CDR3 sequence is CASSQDDGGYSGNTIYF. For the CDR3, the DNA is TGCGCCAGCAGCCAAGACGACGGAGGTTACTCTGGAAACACCATATATTTT.